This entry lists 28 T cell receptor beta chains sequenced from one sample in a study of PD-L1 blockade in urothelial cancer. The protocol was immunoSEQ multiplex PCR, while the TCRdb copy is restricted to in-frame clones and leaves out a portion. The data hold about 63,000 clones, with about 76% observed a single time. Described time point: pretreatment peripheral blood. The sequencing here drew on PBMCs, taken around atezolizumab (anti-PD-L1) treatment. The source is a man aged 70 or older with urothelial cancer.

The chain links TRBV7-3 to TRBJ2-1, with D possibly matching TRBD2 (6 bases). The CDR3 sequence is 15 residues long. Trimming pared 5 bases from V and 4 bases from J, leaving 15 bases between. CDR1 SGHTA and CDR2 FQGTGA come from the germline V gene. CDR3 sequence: CASSKLGGAYNEQFF. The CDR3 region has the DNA TGTGCCAGCAGCAAACTAGGAGGGGCGTACAATGAGCAGTTCTTC.

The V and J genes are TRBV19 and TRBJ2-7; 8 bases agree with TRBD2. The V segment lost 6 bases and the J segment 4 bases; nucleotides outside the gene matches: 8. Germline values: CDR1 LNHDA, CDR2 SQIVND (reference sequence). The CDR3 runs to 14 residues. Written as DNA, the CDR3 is TGTGCCAGTAGCACCGGGACTAGGCGGTACGAGCAGTACTTC. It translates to CASSTGTRRYEQYF.

CDR3 in amino acids: CASRSYRVDGYTF. Here the CDR3 DNA reads TGTGCCAGCAGGTCATATCGGGTTGATGGCTACACCTTC. V gene TRBV2 combines with J gene TRBJ1-2, with D unresolved. The CDR3 length is 13 residues. Germline V lookup: CDR1 SNHLY, CDR2 FYNNEI. V was shortened by 6 bases and J by 6 bases, with 14 bases between the two germline ends.

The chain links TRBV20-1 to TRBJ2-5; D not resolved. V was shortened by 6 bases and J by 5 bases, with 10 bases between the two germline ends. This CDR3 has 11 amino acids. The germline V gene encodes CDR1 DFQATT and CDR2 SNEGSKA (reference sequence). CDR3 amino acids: CSALLRETQYF. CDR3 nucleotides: TGCAGTGCACTTTTGCGGGAGACCCAGTACTTC.

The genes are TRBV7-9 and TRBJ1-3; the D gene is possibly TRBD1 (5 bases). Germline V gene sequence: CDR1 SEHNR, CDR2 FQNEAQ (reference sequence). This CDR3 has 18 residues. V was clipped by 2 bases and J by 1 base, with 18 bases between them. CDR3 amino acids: CASSLTPTTARSGNTIYF. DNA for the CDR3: TGTGCCAGCAGCTTAACACCCACGACAGCCCGATCTGGAAACACCATATATTTT.

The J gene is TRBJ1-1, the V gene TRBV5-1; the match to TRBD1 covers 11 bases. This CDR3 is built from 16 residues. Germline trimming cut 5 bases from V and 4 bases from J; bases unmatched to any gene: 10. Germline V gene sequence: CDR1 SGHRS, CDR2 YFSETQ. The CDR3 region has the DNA TGCGCCAGCAGGGCAGGACAGGGGGCGGGGAGCACTGAAGCTTTCTTT. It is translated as CASRAGQGAGSTEAFF.

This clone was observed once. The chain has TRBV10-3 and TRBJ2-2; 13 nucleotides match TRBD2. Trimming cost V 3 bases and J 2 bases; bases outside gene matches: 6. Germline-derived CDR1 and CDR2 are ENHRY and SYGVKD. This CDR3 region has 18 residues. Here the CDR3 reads CAISDRGLAGDNTGELFF. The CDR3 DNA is TGTGCCATCAGTGACCGTGGACTAGCGGGAGATAACACCGGGGAGCTGTTTTTT.

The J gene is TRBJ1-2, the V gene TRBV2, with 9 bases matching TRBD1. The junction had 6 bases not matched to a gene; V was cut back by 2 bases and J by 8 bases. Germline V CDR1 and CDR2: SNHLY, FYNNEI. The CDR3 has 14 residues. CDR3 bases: TGTGCCAGCAGTGAATATGGGACAGGGACCGGCTACACCTTC. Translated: CASSEYGTGTGYTF.

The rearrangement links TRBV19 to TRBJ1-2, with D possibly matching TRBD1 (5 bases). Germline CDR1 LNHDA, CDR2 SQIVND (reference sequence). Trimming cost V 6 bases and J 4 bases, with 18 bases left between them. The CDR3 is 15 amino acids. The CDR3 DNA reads TGTGCCAGTAGGTCCGGGTCGGGGGTAGGCTATGGCTACACCTTC. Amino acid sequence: CASRSGSGVGYGYTF.

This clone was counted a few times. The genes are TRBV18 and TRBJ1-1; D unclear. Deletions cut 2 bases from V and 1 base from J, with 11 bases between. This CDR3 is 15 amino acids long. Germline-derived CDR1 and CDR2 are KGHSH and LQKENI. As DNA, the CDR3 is TGTGCCAGCTCACCAATCTGGGGAGAGAACACTGAAGCTTTCTTT. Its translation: CASSPIWGENTEAFF.

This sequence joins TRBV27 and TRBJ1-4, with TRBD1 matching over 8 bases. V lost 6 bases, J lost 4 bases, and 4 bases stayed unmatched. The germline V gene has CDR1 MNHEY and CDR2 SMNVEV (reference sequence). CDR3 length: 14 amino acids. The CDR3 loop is CASRLQGGNEKLFF. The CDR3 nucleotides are TGTGCCAGCAGGCTACAGGGGGGTAATGAAAAACTGTTTTTT.

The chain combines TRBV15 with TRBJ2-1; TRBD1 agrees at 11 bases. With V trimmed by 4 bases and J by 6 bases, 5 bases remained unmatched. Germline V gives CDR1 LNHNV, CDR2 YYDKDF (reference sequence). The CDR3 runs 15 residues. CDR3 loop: CATSMPGQGGNEQFF. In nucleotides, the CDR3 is TGTGCCACCAGCATGCCGGGACAGGGGGGCAATGAGCAGTTCTTC.

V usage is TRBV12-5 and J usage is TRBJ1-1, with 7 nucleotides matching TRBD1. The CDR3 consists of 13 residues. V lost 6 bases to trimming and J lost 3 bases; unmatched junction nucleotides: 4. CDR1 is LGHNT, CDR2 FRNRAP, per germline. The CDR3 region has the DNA TGTGCTAGTGGCCCCGGGACAGACACTGAAGCTTTCTTT. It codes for CASGPGTDTEAFF.

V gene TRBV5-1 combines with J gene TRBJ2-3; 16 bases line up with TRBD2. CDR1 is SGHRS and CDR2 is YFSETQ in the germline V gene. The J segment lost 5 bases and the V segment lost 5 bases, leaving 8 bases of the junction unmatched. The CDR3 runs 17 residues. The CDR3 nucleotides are TGCGCCAGCAGGCCGGGACTAGCGGGAGGGCCAAGAGATACGCAGTATTTT. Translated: CASRPGLAGGPRDTQYF.

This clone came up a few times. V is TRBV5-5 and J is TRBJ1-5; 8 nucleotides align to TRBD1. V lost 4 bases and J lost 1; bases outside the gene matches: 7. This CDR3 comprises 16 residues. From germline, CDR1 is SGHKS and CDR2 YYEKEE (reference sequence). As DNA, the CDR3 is TGTGCCAGCAGCCCCGACAGGGGCCGGAGCAATCAGCCCCAGCATTTT. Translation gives CASSPDRGRSNQPQHF.

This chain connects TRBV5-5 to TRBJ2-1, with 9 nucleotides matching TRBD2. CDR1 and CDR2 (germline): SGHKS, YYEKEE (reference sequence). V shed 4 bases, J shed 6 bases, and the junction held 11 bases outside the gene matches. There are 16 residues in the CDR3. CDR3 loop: CASSTPGLAGPNEQFF. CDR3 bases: TGTGCCAGCAGCACCCCCGGCCTAGCGGGACCCAATGAGCAGTTCTTC.

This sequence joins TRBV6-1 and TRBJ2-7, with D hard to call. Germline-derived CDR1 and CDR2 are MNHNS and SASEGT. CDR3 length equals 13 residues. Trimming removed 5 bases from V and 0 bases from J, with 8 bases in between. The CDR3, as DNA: TGTGCCAGCAGTACTGACAACTCCTACGAGCAGTACTTC. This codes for CASSTDNSYEQYF.

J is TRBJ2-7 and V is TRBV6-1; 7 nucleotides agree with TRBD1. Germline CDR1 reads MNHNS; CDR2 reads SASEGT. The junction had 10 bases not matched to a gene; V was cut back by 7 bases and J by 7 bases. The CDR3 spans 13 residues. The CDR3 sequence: CASTLRQGTEQYF. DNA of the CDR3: TGTGCCAGCACTTTGAGACAGGGTACGGAGCAGTACTTC.

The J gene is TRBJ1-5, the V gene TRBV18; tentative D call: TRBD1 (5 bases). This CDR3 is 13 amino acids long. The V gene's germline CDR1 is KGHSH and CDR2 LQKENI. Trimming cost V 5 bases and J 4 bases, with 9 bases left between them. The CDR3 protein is CASSADINQPQHF. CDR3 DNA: TGTGCCAGCTCAGCGGACATAAATCAGCCCCAGCATTTT.

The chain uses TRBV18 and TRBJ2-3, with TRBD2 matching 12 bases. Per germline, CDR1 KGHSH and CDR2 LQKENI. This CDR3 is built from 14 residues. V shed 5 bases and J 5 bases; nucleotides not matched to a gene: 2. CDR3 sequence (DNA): TGTGCCAGCTCAAAGACTAGCGGGAGAGATACGCAGTATTTT. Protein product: CASSKTSGRDTQYF.

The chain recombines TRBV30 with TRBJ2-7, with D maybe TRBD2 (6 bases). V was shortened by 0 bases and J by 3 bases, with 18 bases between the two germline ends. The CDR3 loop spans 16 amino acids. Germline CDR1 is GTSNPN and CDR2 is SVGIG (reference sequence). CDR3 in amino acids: CAWSVDGGTPLYEQYF. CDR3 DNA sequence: TGTGCCTGGAGTGTAGATGGGGGGACCCCACTCTACGAGCAGTACTTC. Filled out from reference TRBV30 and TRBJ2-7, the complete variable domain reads SQTIHQWPATLVQPVGSPLSLECTVEGTSNPNLYWYRQAAGRGLQLLFYSVGIGQISSEVPQNLSASRPQDRQFILSSKKLLLSDSGFYLCAWSVDGGTPLYEQYFGPGTRLTVT.

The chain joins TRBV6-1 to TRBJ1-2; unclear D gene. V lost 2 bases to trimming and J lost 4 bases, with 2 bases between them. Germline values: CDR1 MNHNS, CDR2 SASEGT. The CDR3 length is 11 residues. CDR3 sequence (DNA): TGTGCCAGCAGTGAACTCTATGGCTACACCTTC. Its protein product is CASSELYGYTF.

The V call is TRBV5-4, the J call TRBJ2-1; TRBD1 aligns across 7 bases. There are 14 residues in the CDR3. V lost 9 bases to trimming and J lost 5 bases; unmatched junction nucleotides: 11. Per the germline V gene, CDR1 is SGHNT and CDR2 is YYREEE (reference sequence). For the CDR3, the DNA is TGTGCCACCCGACAGGGCGGTTTCAACAATGAGCAGTTCTTC. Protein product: CATRQGGFNNEQFF.

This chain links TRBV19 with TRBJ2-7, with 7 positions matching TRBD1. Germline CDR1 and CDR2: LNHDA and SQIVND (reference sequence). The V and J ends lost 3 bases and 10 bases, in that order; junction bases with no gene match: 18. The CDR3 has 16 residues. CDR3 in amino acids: CASSISKGAQRDIQYF. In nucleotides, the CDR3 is TGTGCCAGTAGTATTAGTAAGGGGGCCCAGCGCGACATCCAGTACTTC.

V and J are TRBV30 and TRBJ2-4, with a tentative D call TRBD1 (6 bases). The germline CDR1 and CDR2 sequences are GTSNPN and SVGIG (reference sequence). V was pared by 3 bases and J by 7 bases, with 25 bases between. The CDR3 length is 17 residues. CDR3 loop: CAWSPRSRGPSVNIQYF. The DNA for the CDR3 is TGTGCCTGGAGCCCCAGGTCCAGGGGACCTTCGGTCAACATTCAGTACTTC.

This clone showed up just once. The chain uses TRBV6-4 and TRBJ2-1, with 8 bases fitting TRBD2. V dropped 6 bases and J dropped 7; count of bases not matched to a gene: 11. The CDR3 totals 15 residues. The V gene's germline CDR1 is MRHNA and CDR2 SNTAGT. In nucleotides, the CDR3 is TGTGCCAGCAGCGCACTAGCGGTTGCAGTAAATGAGCAGTTCTTC. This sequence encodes CASSALAVAVNEQFF.

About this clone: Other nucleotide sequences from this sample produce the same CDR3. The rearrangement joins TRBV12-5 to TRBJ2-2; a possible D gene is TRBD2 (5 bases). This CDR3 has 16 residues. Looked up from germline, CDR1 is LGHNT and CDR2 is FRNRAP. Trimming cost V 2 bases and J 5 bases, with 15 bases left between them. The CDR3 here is CASGLRTPGGTGELFF. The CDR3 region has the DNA TGTGCTAGTGGTTTGAGGACCCCGGGCGGGACCGGGGAGCTGTTTTTT.

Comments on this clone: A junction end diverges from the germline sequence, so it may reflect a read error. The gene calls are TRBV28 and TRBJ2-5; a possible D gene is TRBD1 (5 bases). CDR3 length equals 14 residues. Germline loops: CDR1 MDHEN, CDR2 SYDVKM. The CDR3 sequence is CASTPPAGREIQYF. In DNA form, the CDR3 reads TGTGCCAGCACTCCCCCGGCAGGGCGAGAGATCCAGTACTTC.